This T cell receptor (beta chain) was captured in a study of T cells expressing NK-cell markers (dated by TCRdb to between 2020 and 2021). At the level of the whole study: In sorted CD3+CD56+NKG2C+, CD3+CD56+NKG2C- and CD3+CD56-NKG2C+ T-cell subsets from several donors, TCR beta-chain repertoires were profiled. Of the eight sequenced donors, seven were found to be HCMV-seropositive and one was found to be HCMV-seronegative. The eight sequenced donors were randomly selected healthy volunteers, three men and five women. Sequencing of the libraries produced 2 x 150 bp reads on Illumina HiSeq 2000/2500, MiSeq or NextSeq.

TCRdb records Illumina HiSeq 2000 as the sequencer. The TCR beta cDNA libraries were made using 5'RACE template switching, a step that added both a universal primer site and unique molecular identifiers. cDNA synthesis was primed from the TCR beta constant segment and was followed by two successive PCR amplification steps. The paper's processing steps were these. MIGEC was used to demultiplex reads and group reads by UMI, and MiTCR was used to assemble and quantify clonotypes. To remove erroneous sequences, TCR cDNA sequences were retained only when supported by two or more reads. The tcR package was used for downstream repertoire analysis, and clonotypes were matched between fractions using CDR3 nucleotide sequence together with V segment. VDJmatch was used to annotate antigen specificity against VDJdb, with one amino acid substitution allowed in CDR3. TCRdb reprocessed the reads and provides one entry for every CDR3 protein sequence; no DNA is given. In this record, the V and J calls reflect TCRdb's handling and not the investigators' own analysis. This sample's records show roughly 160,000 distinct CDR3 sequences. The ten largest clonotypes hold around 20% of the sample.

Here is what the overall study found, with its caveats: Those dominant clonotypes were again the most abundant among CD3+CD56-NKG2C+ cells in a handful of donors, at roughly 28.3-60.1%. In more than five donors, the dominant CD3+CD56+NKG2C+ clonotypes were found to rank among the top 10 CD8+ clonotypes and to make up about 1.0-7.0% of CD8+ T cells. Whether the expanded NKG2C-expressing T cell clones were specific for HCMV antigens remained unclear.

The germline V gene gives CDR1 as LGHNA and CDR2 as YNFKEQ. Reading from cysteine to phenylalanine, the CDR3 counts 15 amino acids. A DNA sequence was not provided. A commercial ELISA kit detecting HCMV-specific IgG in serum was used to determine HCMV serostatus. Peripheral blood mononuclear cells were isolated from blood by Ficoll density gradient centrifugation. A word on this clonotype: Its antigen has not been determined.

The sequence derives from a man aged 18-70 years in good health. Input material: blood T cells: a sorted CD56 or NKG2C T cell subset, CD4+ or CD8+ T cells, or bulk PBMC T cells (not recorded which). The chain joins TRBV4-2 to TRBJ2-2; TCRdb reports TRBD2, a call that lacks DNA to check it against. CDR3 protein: CASLSHGDYTGELFF.